The present T cell receptor (beta chain) was sequenced within a study of T-cell memory formation after mild COVID-19. Findings and limits, study-wide: Whereas later expanders leaned CD4+, clones contracting day 15 to 85 showed a balanced CD4/CD8 makeup.

As regards this clonotype: No antigen is known for it.

Via MiXCR, TCRdb re-called the 5' RACE reads, giving one row per CDR3 protein. This sample carries 500,000 to 650,000 distinct CDR3 sequences, roughly 20% of them seen once, and the ten largest clones take roughly 9.1%. Germline values: CDR1 MNHEY, CDR2 SVGEGT. The V gene end was trimmed by 6 bases and the J gene end by 3 bases; junction bases not matched to a gene: 11. CDR3 length equals 16 residues. The V call is TRBV6-2 or TRBV6-3, the J call TRBJ1-1; 9 bases align to TRBD1. The receptor was derived from an adult woman who had mild COVID-19 (a few samples of this study predate the infection). Cell type and time point are not known. The material sequenced was PBMCs or a T cell subset sorted from them (not recorded which). The CDR3 protein is CASRRGTGMLDTEAFF. The DNA of the CDR3 is TGTGCCAGCAGACGAGGGACAGGGATGTTGGACACTGAAGCTTTCTTT.